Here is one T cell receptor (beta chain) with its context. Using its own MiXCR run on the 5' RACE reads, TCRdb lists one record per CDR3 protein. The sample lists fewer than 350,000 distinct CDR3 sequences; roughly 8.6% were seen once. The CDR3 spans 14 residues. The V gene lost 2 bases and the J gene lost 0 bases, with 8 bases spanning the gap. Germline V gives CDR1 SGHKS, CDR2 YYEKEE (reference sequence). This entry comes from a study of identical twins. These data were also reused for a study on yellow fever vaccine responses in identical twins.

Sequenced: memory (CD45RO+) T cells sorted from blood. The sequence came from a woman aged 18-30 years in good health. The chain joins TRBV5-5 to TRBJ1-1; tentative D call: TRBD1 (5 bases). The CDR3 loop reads CASSFGTVNTEAFF. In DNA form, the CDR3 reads TGTGCCAGCAGCTTTGGGACTGTGAACACTGAAGCTTTCTTT.